What follows are 30 T cell receptor beta chains derived from one specimen sequenced in a study of blood T cell repertoires in COVID-19. The table came from immunoSEQ multiplex PCR; TCRdb's copy has only in-frame clones and leaves some out. There are about 390,000 clones in the sample; around 87% occur only once, and approximately 2.4% lies in the top ten. Sequenced input: peripheral blood. The receptors derive from a woman aged 55-69 years with COVID-19, enrolled during active disease.

This clone was counted once. This chain links TRBV9 with TRBJ2-7; 11 bases map to TRBD2. The CDR3 runs 16 residues. Germline V lookup: CDR1 SGDLS, CDR2 YYNGEE. Losses at the gene ends were 0 bases for V and 6 bases for J; bases not matched to a gene: 8. The CDR3 is CASSVVSSGGLSEQYF. CDR3 sequence (DNA): TGTGCCAGCAGCGTAGTGTCTAGCGGGGGGCTCTCCGAGCAGTACTTC.

The chain employs TRBV19 and TRBJ2-1, with 11 bases lining up with TRBD2. J was trimmed by 6 bases and V by 8 bases; bases with no gene match: 3. This CDR3 comprises 13 residues. Germline V gene lookup returns CDR1 LNHDA and CDR2 SQIVND (reference sequence). CDR3 amino acids: CASRLAGFNEQFF. The CDR3 DNA reads TGTGCCAGTCGACTAGCGGGGTTCAATGAGCAGTTCTTC.

The rearrangement uses TRBV18 and TRBJ2-7; 13 nucleotides match TRBD2. This CDR3 is 15 amino acids long. The germline V gene has CDR1 KGHSH and CDR2 LQKENI. The J segment lost 4 bases and the V segment lost 4 bases, leaving 4 bases of the junction unmatched. CDR3 sequence (DNA): TGTGCCAGCTCACAGGGACTAGCGGGGACTTACGAGCAGTACTTC. This gives the protein CASSQGLAGTYEQYF.

The rearrangement joins TRBV13 to TRBJ2-6, with 10 bases that match TRBD1. The CDR3 has 16 amino acids. J gave up 0 bases and V 6 bases, and 2 bases lay outside the gene matches. Per the germline V gene, CDR1 is PRHDT and CDR2 is FYEKMQ (reference sequence). The CDR3 loop is CASSDRGLSGANVLTF. CDR3 nucleotide sequence: TGTGCCAGCAGTGACAGGGGGCTCTCTGGGGCCAACGTCCTGACTTTC.

CDR3 in DNA: TGTGCCAGCACCGGACTGAGCTCTGGAAACACCATATATTTT. Protein sequence: CASTGLSSGNTIYF. This chain uses TRBV6-6 with TRBJ1-3; unclear D gene. V lost 7 bases and J 0 bases, leaving 10 bases between the germline ends. Looked up from germline, CDR1 is MNHNY and CDR2 is SVGAGI (reference sequence). The CDR3 consists of 14 residues.

V and J are TRBV18 and TRBJ1-6, with a tentative D call TRBD1 (6 bases). The CDR3 consists of 15 residues. With 5 bases removed from V and 8 bases from J, the gap between germline ends came to 16 bases. Looked up from germline, CDR1 is KGHSH and CDR2 is LQKENI. Written as DNA, the CDR3 is TGTGCCAGCTCAGCCACAGGGAGAGGGGATTCACCCCTCCACTTT. Its protein product is CASSATGRGDSPLHF.

This chain connects TRBV11-2 to TRBJ1-5; 9 bases fit TRBD1. Germline-derived CDR1 and CDR2 are SGHAT and FQNNGV. V shed 5 bases and J 7 bases; nucleotides not matched to a gene: 6. This CDR3 contains 14 residues. The CDR3 DNA is TGTGCCAGCAGCCCCGGGACAGGGCCCCAGCCCCAGCATTTT. Encoded protein: CASSPGTGPQPQHF.

CDR3 nucleotides: TGTGCCACCAGCAGAAACCAGGAGGCCGGGGAGCTGTTTTTT. Translation: CATSRNQEAGELFF. The chain recombines TRBV15 with TRBJ2-2; D may be TRBD2 (5 bases). The CDR3 length is 14 residues. V was trimmed by 2 bases and J by 6 bases, leaving 10 bases between them. Germline-derived CDR1 and CDR2 are LNHNV and YYDKDF (reference sequence).

The chain has TRBV15 and TRBJ1-4; D remains ambiguous. Between the trimmed V and J ends, which lost 4 bases and 0 bases, there was a span of 9 bases. The germline CDR1 and CDR2 sequences are LNHNV and YYDKDF (reference sequence). The CDR3 is 15 amino acids. The CDR3 sequence: CATSIEAATNEKLFF. The CDR3 bases are TGTGCCACCAGCATCGAGGCAGCAACTAATGAAAAACTGTTTTTT.

The V gene is TRBV4-1, the J gene TRBJ2-6, with D perhaps matching TRBD2 (6 bases). CDR1 MGHRA and CDR2 YSYEKL come from the germline V gene. The CDR3 length is 16 residues. With 5 bases removed from V and 0 bases from J, the gap between germline ends came to 11 bases. The CDR3 region has the DNA TGCGCCAGCAGCAAGGACGGGAGCTCTGGGGCCAACGTCCTGACTTTC. Its protein product is CASSKDGSSGANVLTF.

This clone was counted once. The chain recombines TRBV7-8 with TRBJ1-1; D is ambiguous. CDR3 length equals 15 residues. Trimming removed 5 bases at V and 1 base at J, with 14 bases between. The germline V gene has CDR1 SGHVS and CDR2 FQNEAQ. The CDR3 DNA reads TGTGCCAGCAGCCTTAATACCAGGCAGAACACTGAAGCTTTCTTT. Protein: CASSLNTRQNTEAFF.

This clone was picked up a small number of times. V usage is TRBV6-5 and J usage is TRBJ2-7; 9 nucleotides align to TRBD1. V shed 6 bases, J shed 3 bases, and the junction held 6 bases outside the gene matches. Germline-derived CDR1 and CDR2 are MNHEY and SVGAGI. This CDR3 contains 14 residues. For the CDR3, the DNA is TGTGCCAGCAGCTCCGGGACAGGGTTCTACGAGCAGTACTTC. Its translation: CASSSGTGFYEQYF.

CDR3 DNA sequence: TGTGCCAGCAGCCTCCACCAAGGGGGCACTAATGAAAAACTGTTTTTT. This sequence encodes CASSLHQGGTNEKLFF. The chain uses TRBV4-2 and TRBJ1-4; 7 positions agree with TRBD1. After removal of 4 bases from V and 2 bases from J, the junction contained 7 bases not matched to a gene. The CDR3 length is 16 residues. Germline loops: CDR1 LGHNA, CDR2 YNFKEQ.

The genes are TRBV19 and TRBJ2-5; D is perhaps TRBD2 (6 bases). This CDR3 is built from 14 residues. The V gene's germline CDR1 is LNHDA and CDR2 SQIVND (reference sequence). V lost 3 bases to trimming and J lost 7 bases, with 15 bases between them. The CDR3 region has the DNA TGTGCCAGTAGTATTGTCGGGGTGGGGGGGACCCAGTACTTC. It codes for CASSIVGVGGTQYF.

The chain has TRBV5-1 and TRBJ2-7; 8 positions match TRBD1. The CDR3 totals 15 residues. In germline, CDR1 is SGHRS, CDR2 YFSETQ. J was trimmed by 3 bases and V by 3 bases; bases with no gene match: 8. As DNA, the CDR3 is TGCGCCAGCAGCTCTACCGGGACAGGAGGCTACGAGCAGTACTTC. Translated, it gives CASSSTGTGGYEQYF.

This clone was seen only once. The J gene is TRBJ2-1, the V gene TRBV11-3; 8 bases agree with TRBD2. Germline loops: CDR1 SGHNT, CDR2 YENEEA. This CDR3 is 15 amino acids long. V trimming: 5 bases; J trimming: 2 bases; junction bases outside the gene matches: 5. This chain's CDR3 is CASSVAGSTYNEQFF. CDR3 nucleotide sequence: TGTGCCAGCAGCGTAGCGGGGAGTACCTACAATGAGCAGTTCTTC.

V usage is TRBV7-2 and J usage is TRBJ2-7; TRBD2 is a possible D gene (5 bases). The V and J ends lost 2 bases and 3 bases respectively, with 17 bases between them. This CDR3 region has 16 residues. Germline V CDR1 and CDR2: SGHTA, FQGNSA. The CDR3 sequence is CASSLNPRVGSYEQYF. CDR3 sequence (DNA): TGTGCCAGCAGCTTAAACCCTCGGGTAGGGAGCTACGAGCAGTACTTC.

CDR3: CASSWGDTSAGNTIYF. For the CDR3, the DNA is TGTGCCAGCAGCTGGGGGGATACATCTGCTGGAAACACCATATATTTT. The rearrangement links TRBV9 to TRBJ1-3; TRBD1 is a possible D gene (5 bases). Trimming cost V 4 bases and J 2 bases, with 16 bases left between them. The CDR3 runs 16 residues. Germline V lookup: CDR1 SGDLS, CDR2 YYNGEE.

This chain uses TRBV4-1 with TRBJ2-7, with 11 nucleotides matching TRBD1. The trim removed 6 bases at V and 4 bases at J, leaving 8 bases unmatched. Per the germline V gene, CDR1 is MGHRA and CDR2 is YSYEKL. The CDR3 runs 15 residues. The CDR3 loop is CASSAYRDRGYEQYF. CDR3 DNA: TGCGCCAGCAGTGCATACCGGGACAGGGGGTACGAGCAGTACTTC.

This chain connects TRBV19 to TRBJ2-5; D ambiguous. Trimming took off 4 bases at V and 0 bases at J, with 3 bases between the two ends. This CDR3 is 12 amino acids long. Per the germline V gene, CDR1 is LNHDA and CDR2 is SQIVND (reference sequence). DNA for the CDR3: TGTGCCAGTAGTACAGACCAAGAGACCCAGTACTTC. It translates to CASSTDQETQYF.

The CDR3 bases are TGCGCCAGCAGCTCCTACAGGGGGGGGGACACTGAAGCTTTCTTT. It specifies CASSSYRGGDTEAFF. The J gene is TRBJ1-1, the V gene TRBV5-1; 8 nucleotides agree with TRBD1. Trimming cost V 3 bases and J 3 bases; bases outside gene matches: 7. The length of the CDR3 is 15 residues. Germline V CDR1 and CDR2: SGHRS, YFSETQ.

This rearrangement joins TRBV5-1 to TRBJ1-6; 8 nucleotides match TRBD1. Trimming took 2 bases from V and 10 from J; bases not matched to a gene: 14. The germline gives CDR1 SGHRS, CDR2 YFSETQ. The CDR3 spans 17 residues. CDR3 sequence reads: CASSFSPPGTGGSPLHF. CDR3 bases: TGCGCCAGCAGCTTTTCACCCCCCGGGACAGGAGGATCACCCCTCCACTTT.

The chain joins TRBV4-2 to TRBJ1-1; TRBD1 might be the D (5 bases). V was trimmed by 6 bases and J by 3 bases, leaving 11 bases between them. The CDR3 runs to 13 residues. Per germline, CDR1 LGHNA and CDR2 YNFKEQ. In DNA, the CDR3 is TGTGCCAGCAGGTCAGGGCCGGACACTGAAGCTTTCTTT. Residues: CASRSGPDTEAFF.

Here the CDR3 reads CASSTRTVWNTEAFF. DNA for the CDR3: TGTGCCAGCAGCACTAGGACAGTTTGGAACACTGAAGCTTTCTTT. The V gene is TRBV5-6, the J gene TRBJ1-1; the D gene is possibly TRBD1 (6 bases). CDR3 length equals 15 residues. CDR1 and CDR2 (germline): SGHDT, YYEEEE. Between the trimmed V and J ends, which lost 4 bases and 1 base, there was a span of 14 bases.

The gene calls are TRBV2 and TRBJ1-1, with D uncertain. CDR1 SNHLY and CDR2 FYNNEI come from the germline V gene. Between the trimmed V and J ends, which lost 7 bases and 4 bases, there was a span of 16 bases. The CDR3 covers 14 residues. The CDR3, as DNA: TGTGCCAGCATTAAGGGTGGGGAGAGCACTGAAGCTTTCTTT. This gives the protein CASIKGGESTEAFF.

The chain joins TRBV11-3 to TRBJ2-5; 8 positions agree with TRBD1. With V trimmed by 3 bases and J by 5 bases, 5 bases remained unmatched. Germline V gene lookup returns CDR1 SGHNT and CDR2 YENEEA. The CDR3 consists of 14 residues. The chain's CDR3 is CASSLDRVSETQYF. The DNA for the CDR3 is TGTGCCAGCAGCTTGGACAGGGTTTCGGAGACCCAGTACTTC.

This clone was seen only once. The chain links TRBV6-5 to TRBJ2-2; 8 nucleotides match TRBD1. The CDR3 loop spans 14 amino acids. Trimming took 7 bases from V and 5 from J; bases not matched to a gene: 6. Germline CDR1 reads MNHEY; CDR2 reads SVGAGI. CDR3 region: CASNRDRRTGELFF. As DNA, the CDR3 is TGTGCCAGCAACCGGGACAGGAGGACCGGGGAGCTGTTTTTT.

The J gene is TRBJ2-7, the V gene TRBV19; D is unresolved. V was clipped by 6 bases and J by 1 base, with 16 bases between them. CDR3 length equals 15 residues. The germline CDR1 and CDR2 sequences are LNHDA and SQIVND (reference sequence). The CDR3: CASSRHFDNSYEQYF. DNA of the CDR3: TGTGCCAGTAGCCGCCATTTCGACAATTCCTACGAGCAGTACTTC.

In this sample, this clone turned up a few times. The CDR3 DNA is TGTGCCAGCAGTTACTCGACAGGGTTGGCCAAAAACATTCAGTACTTC. This encodes CASSYSTGLAKNIQYF. The chain has TRBV6-5 and TRBJ2-4, with TRBD1 identical over 7 bases. V gave up 0 bases and J gave up 1 base; unmatched junction bases: 3. The CDR3 runs 16 residues. From germline, CDR1 is MNHEY and CDR2 SVGAGI.

The rearrangement links TRBV3-1 (or the pseudogene TRBV3-2) to TRBJ2-7, with TRBD2 as a possible D gene (5 bases). This CDR3 contains 14 residues. Trimming took off 1 base at V and 4 bases at J, with 11 bases between the two ends. Germline assignment: CDR1 LGHDT and CDR2 YNNKEL (reference sequence). The CDR3 protein is CASSQVWTSYEQYF. The DNA for the CDR3 is TGTGCCAGCAGCCAAGTTTGGACTTCATACGAGCAGTACTTC.